Following are 22 T cell receptor beta chains from one sample sequenced in a study of blood T cell repertoires in COVID-19. The repertoire was sequenced with immunoSEQ multiplex PCR; TCRdb's copy has only in-frame clones and lacks some. There are some 130,000 clones in the sample; approximately 80% occur only once, and less than 2% lies in the top ten. The sample comprised peripheral blood. Source of these receptors: a man aged 70-80 years with acute or convalescent COVID-19.

The chain recombines TRBV12-3 or TRBV12-4 with TRBJ2-2; no firm D call. Trimming shortened V by 7 bases and J by 8 bases, and 8 bases separated the two germline ends. This CDR3 is 11 amino acids long. The CDR3 sequence is CASTPRGELFF. In nucleotides, the CDR3 is TGTGCCAGCACCCCGAGGGGGGAGCTGTTTTTT.

The rearrangement joins TRBV6-6 to TRBJ2-1, with 7 bases matching TRBD2. The CDR3 loop spans 12 amino acids. With 5 bases clipped from V and 7 bases from J, the junction kept 2 bases outside the gene matches. Germline V gives CDR1 MNHNY, CDR2 SVGAGI (reference sequence). CDR3 DNA sequence: TGTGCCAGCAGTACGCGGGGGAATGAGCAGTTCTTC. Its translation: CASSTRGNEQFF.

CDR3 in DNA: TGCAGTGCTAGTATGGGAGGGTCCTACAATGAGCAGTTCTTC. This translates into CSASMGGSYNEQFF. The rearrangement uses TRBV20-1 and TRBJ2-1, with 7 positions matching TRBD2. The CDR3 spans 14 residues. Germline trimming cut 3 bases from V and 1 base from J; bases unmatched to any gene: 3. The V gene's germline CDR1 is DFQATT and CDR2 SNEGSKA (reference sequence).

The CDR3 protein is CASSFRDRGRDTQYF. The CDR3 DNA sequence: TGTGCCAGCAGTTTCCGGGACAGGGGGCGCGATACGCAGTATTTT. The genes are TRBV27 and TRBJ2-3; 12 bases match TRBD1. J lost 6 bases, V lost 3 bases, and 4 bases had no gene match. The germline gives CDR1 MNHEY, CDR2 SMNVEV (reference sequence). This CDR3 has 15 residues.

This chain uses TRBV5-1 with TRBJ2-1; TRBD2 agrees at 10 bases. This CDR3 region has 15 residues. Germline V lookup: CDR1 SGHRS, CDR2 YFSETQ. J lost 4 bases, V lost 3 bases, and 4 bases had no gene match. The DNA of the CDR3 is TGCGCCAGCAGCTGGGGGACTAGCGTATACAATGAGCAGTTCTTC. Translated: CASSWGTSVYNEQFF.

The chain is built from TRBV2 and TRBJ1-2, with D tentatively TRBD1 (6 bases). The germline CDR1 and CDR2 sequences are SNHLY and FYNNEI. CDR3 length equals 15 residues. The germline V and J ends were trimmed by 6 bases and 1 base, with 15 bases remaining between them. The CDR3 DNA follows: TGTGCCAGCAGAAACCAGGGGCTGGGTAACTATGGCTACACCTTC. Encoded protein: CASRNQGLGNYGYTF. Full variable domain (missing parts from reference TRBV2 and TRBJ1-2): EPEVTQTPSHQVTQMGQEVILRCVPISNHLYFYWYRQILGQKVEFLVSFYNNEISEKSEIFDDQFSVERPDGSNFTLKIRSTKLEDSAMYFCASRNQGLGNYGYTFGSGTRLTVV.

V usage is TRBV12-3 or TRBV12-4 and J usage is TRBJ1-6, with D perhaps matching TRBD1 (6 bases). The CDR3 is 13 amino acids. Trimming left V 6 bases short and J 10 bases short, with 13 bases between. The CDR3: CASSFHRDSPLHF. CDR3 sequence (DNA): TGTGCCAGCAGCTTCCACAGGGACTCACCCCTCCACTTT.

As regards this clone: This CDR3 is also generated by other DNA sequences in the sample. The chain has TRBV6-5 and TRBJ1-2, with 8 nucleotides matching TRBD1. The V gene end was trimmed by 6 bases and the J gene end by 3 bases; junction bases not matched to a gene: 3. CDR3 length: 13 amino acids. Germline loops: CDR1 MNHEY, CDR2 SVGAGI. CDR3 sequence: CASRTDRDYGYTF. The CDR3 region has the DNA TGTGCCAGCAGGACGGACAGGGACTATGGCTACACCTTC.

The rearrangement uses TRBV7-8 and TRBJ2-3; a possible D gene is TRBD2 (7 bases). The V gene's germline CDR1 is SGHVS and CDR2 FQNEAQ. This CDR3 comprises 19 residues. V lost 1 base and J 8 bases, leaving 28 bases between the germline ends. The CDR3 here is CASSLGPLGGGKTMGTQYF. As DNA, the CDR3 is TGTGCCAGCAGCTTAGGCCCCCTTGGCGGGGGCAAAACGATGGGTACGCAGTATTTT.

V gene TRBV27 combines with J gene TRBJ2-5; TRBD2 agrees at 9 bases. J lost 1 base, V lost 8 bases, and 5 bases had no gene match. Germline V gene lookup returns CDR1 MNHEY and CDR2 SMNVEV (reference sequence). The CDR3 is made up of 14 amino acids. CDR3 nucleotides: TGTGCCAGCCAACCTAGCGGGGCCCAAGAGACCCAGTACTTC. Translated, it gives CASQPSGAQETQYF.

V and J are TRBV27 and TRBJ1-3, with TRBD1 matching 7 bases. Germline lookup yields CDR1 MNHEY and CDR2 SMNVEV (reference sequence). The CDR3 length is 21 residues. Trimming at V came to 5 bases and at J to 3 bases, leaving 25 bases not matched to a gene. CDR3 coding DNA: TGTGCCAGCAGTCCCCAGGGACAGTCCACGCCTTATCGATCGATTGGAAACACCATATATTTT. It translates to CASSPQGQSTPYRSIGNTIYF.

V usage is TRBV5-5 and J usage is TRBJ1-1; a possible D gene is TRBD1 (6 bases). The CDR3 runs to 13 residues. Germline values: CDR1 SGHKS, CDR2 YYEKEE (reference sequence). Trimming cost V 0 bases and J 8 bases, with 11 bases left between them. CDR3 bases: TGTGCCAGCAGCTTGGCTCTGGACAGCGAAGCTTTCTTT. Its translation is CASSLALDSEAFF. Supplemented by reference TRBV5-5 and TRBJ1-1, the full variable domain reads DAGVTQSPTHLIKTRGQQVTLRCSPISGHKSVSWYQQVLGQGPQFIFQYYEKEERGRGNFPDRFSARQFPNYSSELNVNALLLGDSALYLCASSLALDSEAFFGQGTRLTVV.

V usage is TRBV12-5 and J usage is TRBJ1-2; D is ambiguous. This CDR3 has 11 amino acids. The germline V and J ends were trimmed by 0 bases and 6 bases, with 2 bases remaining between them. The germline V gene encodes CDR1 LGHNT and CDR2 FRNRAP. CDR3 sequence (DNA): TGTGCTAGTGGTTTGGTTAATGGCTACACCTTC. Its protein is CASGLVNGYTF.

The chain couples TRBV29-1 to TRBJ1-2, with 8 bases identical to TRBD1. CDR3 length: 14 residues. V was pared by 4 bases and J by 0 bases, with 4 bases of the junction left unmatched. Germline V lookup: CDR1 SQVTM, CDR2 ANQGSEA. The CDR3 spells CSVAGTGTNYGYTF. In DNA form, the CDR3 reads TGCAGCGTTGCCGGGACAGGAACTAACTATGGCTACACCTTC.

The chain links TRBV7-9 to TRBJ1-6, with TRBD1 matching over 7 bases. Germline V gene sequence: CDR1 SEHNR, CDR2 FQNEAQ (reference sequence). The length of the CDR3 is 16 residues. The ends lost 5 bases at V and 0 bases at J; junction bases unmatched: 4. The CDR3 nucleotides are TGTGCCAGCAGCCCAGGGACAGCCTCCTATAATTCACCCCTCCACTTT. It codes for CASSPGTASYNSPLHF.

V usage is TRBV28 and J usage is TRBJ1-5; D might be TRBD1 (6 bases). Germline lookup yields CDR1 MDHEN and CDR2 SYDVKM. The V end lost 6 bases, the J end lost 0 bases, and 15 bases lay between the germline ends. The CDR3 contains 16 residues. The CDR3 reads CASSGTISFSNQPQHF. CDR3 coding DNA: TGTGCCAGCAGCGGGACAATTTCTTTTAGCAATCAGCCCCAGCATTTT.

The V and J genes are TRBV18 and TRBJ1-2; D might be TRBD1 (6 bases). V lost 4 bases, J lost 3 bases, and 9 bases lay in between. The CDR3 is 13 amino acids. Germline values: CDR1 KGHSH, CDR2 LQKENI. The CDR3 DNA follows: TGTGCCAGCTCACGGACAGCGGACTATGGCTACACCTTC. Encoded protein: CASSRTADYGYTF.

This clone appeared a few times. The chain couples TRBV5-8 to TRBJ1-6; 7 bases fit TRBD1. CDR3 size: 15 residues. Trimming at V came to 5 bases and at J to 11 bases, leaving 13 bases not matched to a gene. The germline V gene encodes CDR1 SGHTS and CDR2 YDEGEE. CDR3 sequence: CASSYSTGALAPLHF. The CDR3 DNA sequence: TGTGCCAGCAGTTATTCTACAGGGGCTTTGGCACCCCTCCACTTT.

This chain uses TRBV6-5 with TRBJ1-5; TRBD1 matches at 7 bases. This CDR3 contains 14 residues. CDR1 and CDR2 from the germline V gene are MNHEY and SVGAGI. V was pared by 5 bases and J by 2 bases, with 3 bases of the junction left unmatched. CDR3 DNA sequence: TGTGCCAGCAGTCCTGGACAGGGCAATCAGCCCCAGCATTTT. Translation: CASSPGQGNQPQHF.

This clone was seen many times. The rearrangement joins TRBV30 to TRBJ1-5, with TRBD1 matching 10 bases. J lost 11 bases, V lost 2 bases, and 6 bases had no gene match. Per the germline V gene, CDR1 is GTSNPN and CDR2 is SVGIG (reference sequence). The CDR3 spans 13 residues. CDR3 nucleotide sequence: TGTGCCTGGAGTATGGGGGACAGGGGTGCCCAGCATTTT. It yields the protein CAWSMGDRGAQHF.

This chain joins TRBV5-4 and TRBJ1-2, with TRBD1 matching 10 bases. The CDR3 is made up of 14 amino acids. Germline V CDR1 and CDR2: SGHNT, YYREEE (reference sequence). The J segment lost 6 bases and the V segment lost 4 bases, leaving 6 bases of the junction unmatched. The CDR3 sequence is CASSEDRGTDGYTF. DNA for the CDR3: TGTGCCAGCAGCGAGGACAGGGGGACGGATGGCTACACCTTC.

This clone was seen more than once but under ten times. The chain recombines TRBV5-1 with TRBJ1-4, with 8 nucleotides matching TRBD1. This CDR3 contains 16 residues. Germline V lookup: CDR1 SGHRS, CDR2 YFSETQ. V was pared by 0 bases and J by 5 bases, with 6 bases of the junction left unmatched. DNA of the CDR3: TGCGCCAGCAGCTTGGCCCAGGGGGCGAGGAATGAAAAACTGTTTTTT. Translated, it gives CASSLAQGARNEKLFF.